Below, one TCR beta chain is given with its context. Antigen: not known. This sample stems from a study of OX40 agonist ivuxolimab in advanced cancers. For the study at large: Patients' therapy was ivuxolimab, an antibody that acts as an agonist of OX40 (CD134). A male proportion of 70% to 90% was recorded, with mean age approximately 60 years and range about 23 to 90.

Only in-frame clones appear in the TCRdb table, and some are missing; sequencing was by immunoSEQ multiplex PCR. The sample has about 58,000 clones, roughly 85% seen once. Study-wide findings and caveats: Antigens targeted by the expanded peripheral T cells were not determined.

This CDR3 has 15 residues. Trimming cost V 2 bases and J 3 bases; bases outside gene matches: 2. Germline loops: CDR1 MNHEY, CDR2 SVGAGI. Sequenced here: CD4+ or CD8+ T cells sorted from blood, sampled in a trial of the OX40 agonist ivuxolimab. The chain is built from TRBV6-5 and TRBJ2-2; 8 bases are a match to TRBD2. The receptor's source is an adult with an advanced solid tumor such as melanoma, head and neck, liver or kidney cancer. CDR3 coding DNA: TGTGCCAGCAGTTACACTAGCGGATACACCGGGGAGCTGTTTTTT. Protein: CASSYTSGYTGELFF.